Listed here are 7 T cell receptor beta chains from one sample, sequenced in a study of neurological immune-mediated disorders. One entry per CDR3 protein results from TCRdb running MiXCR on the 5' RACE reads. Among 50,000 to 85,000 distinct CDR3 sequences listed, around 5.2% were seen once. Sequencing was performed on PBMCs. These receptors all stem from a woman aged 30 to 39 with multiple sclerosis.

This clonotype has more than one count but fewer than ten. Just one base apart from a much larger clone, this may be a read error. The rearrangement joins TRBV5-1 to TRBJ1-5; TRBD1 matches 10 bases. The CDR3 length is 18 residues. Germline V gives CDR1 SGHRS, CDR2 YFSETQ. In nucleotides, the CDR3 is TGCGCCAGCAGCTTCGGGCGCTCGGGACAGGGGAGGGATCAGCCCCAGAATTTT. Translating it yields CASSFGRSGQGRDQPQNF.

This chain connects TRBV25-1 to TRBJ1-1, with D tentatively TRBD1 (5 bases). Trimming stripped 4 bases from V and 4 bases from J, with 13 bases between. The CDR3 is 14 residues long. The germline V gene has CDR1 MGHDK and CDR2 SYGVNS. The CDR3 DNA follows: TGTGCCAGCAGTGTCACGGGGCCGGGCACTGAAGCTTTCTTT. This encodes CASSVTGPGTEAFF.

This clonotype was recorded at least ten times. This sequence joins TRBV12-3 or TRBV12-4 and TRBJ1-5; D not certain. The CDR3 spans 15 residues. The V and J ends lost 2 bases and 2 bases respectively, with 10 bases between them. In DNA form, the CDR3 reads TGTGCCAGCAGTTTATCTGGCACGGGCAATCAGCCCCAGCATTTT. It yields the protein CASSLSGTGNQPQHF.

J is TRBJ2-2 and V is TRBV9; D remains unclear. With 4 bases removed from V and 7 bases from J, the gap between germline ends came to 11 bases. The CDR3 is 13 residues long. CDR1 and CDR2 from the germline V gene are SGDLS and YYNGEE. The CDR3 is CASSSGPGGELFF. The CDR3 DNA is TGTGCCAGCAGCTCCGGCCCCGGCGGGGAGCTGTTTTTT.

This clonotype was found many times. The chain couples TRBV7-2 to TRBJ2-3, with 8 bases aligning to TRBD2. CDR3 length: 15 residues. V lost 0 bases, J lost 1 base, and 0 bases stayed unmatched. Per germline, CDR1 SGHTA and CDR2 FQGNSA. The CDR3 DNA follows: TGTGCCAGCAGCTTAGCTAGCGGGGGCACAGATACGCAGTATTTT. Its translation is CASSLASGGTDTQYF.

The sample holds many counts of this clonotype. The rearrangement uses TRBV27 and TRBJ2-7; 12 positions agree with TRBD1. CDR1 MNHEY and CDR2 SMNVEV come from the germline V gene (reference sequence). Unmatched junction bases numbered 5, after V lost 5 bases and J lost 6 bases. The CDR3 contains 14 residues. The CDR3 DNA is TGTGCCAGCAGTCAAGGGACAGGGGGCCTCGAGCAGTACTTC. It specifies CASSQGTGGLEQYF.

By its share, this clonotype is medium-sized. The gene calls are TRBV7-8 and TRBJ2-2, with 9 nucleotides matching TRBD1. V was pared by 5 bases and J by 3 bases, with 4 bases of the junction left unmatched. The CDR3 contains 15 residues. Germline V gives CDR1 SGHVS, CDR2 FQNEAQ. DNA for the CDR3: TGTGCCAGCAGCCTCCGGGACAGGGACACCGGGGAGCTGTTTTTT. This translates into CASSLRDRDTGELFF.